One and the same sample provided the 4 T cell receptor beta chains below, sequenced in a study of response to subunit inactivated influenza vaccine. In TCRdb, the RT-PCR reads were re-called with MiXCR into one record per CDR3 protein. The sample records 500,000 to 600,000 distinct CDR3 sequences, approximately 12% being singletons. The sequences come from PBMCs from blood, collected about 40 days after vaccination. Every receptor here comes from a man between 45 and 60 years old who received an inactivated influenza vaccine.

The CDR3 region has the DNA TGCAGTGCTAGAGTAGCGGGAGGGAGCACAGATACGCAGTATTTT. Amino acids: CSARVAGGSTDTQYF. The gene calls are TRBV20-1 and TRBJ2-3; 11 bases line up with TRBD2. This CDR3 comprises 15 residues. CDR1 DFQATT and CDR2 SNEGSKA come from the germline V gene (reference sequence). The J segment lost 0 bases and the V segment lost 1 base, leaving 0 bases of the junction unmatched.

This chain links TRBV15 with TRBJ2-3; 11 nucleotides line up with TRBD2. The CDR3 covers 16 residues. Germline lookup yields CDR1 LNHNV and CDR2 YYDKDF (reference sequence). Trimming removed 1 base from V and 0 bases from J; junction bases left unmatched: 0. This CDR3 is CATSRGLAGSTDTQYF. The CDR3, as DNA: TGTGCCACCAGCAGAGGACTAGCGGGAAGCACAGATACGCAGTATTTT.

This clonotype was picked up a small number of times. The genes are TRBV28 and TRBJ1-1; D might be TRBD1 (5 bases). The germline gives CDR1 MDHEN, CDR2 SYDVKM. The CDR3 runs 15 residues. The germline V and J ends were trimmed by 3 bases and 4 bases, with 15 bases remaining between them. Here the CDR3 reads CASSLAGGTGTEAFF. The CDR3 DNA reads TGTGCCAGCAGTTTGGCCGGGGGGACCGGCACTGAAGCTTTCTTT.

This clonotype was seen only a few times. The genes are TRBV12-3 or TRBV12-4 and TRBJ2-2; a weak D match, TRBD2 (5 bases). The CDR3 is 16 amino acids. The V end was cut by 2 bases, the J end by 7 bases, with 17 bases between. CDR3 in DNA: TGTGCCAGCAGTTTAACCTGGCTAGCCGGTCTCGGGGAGCTGTTTTTT. Translated: CASSLTWLAGLGELFF.